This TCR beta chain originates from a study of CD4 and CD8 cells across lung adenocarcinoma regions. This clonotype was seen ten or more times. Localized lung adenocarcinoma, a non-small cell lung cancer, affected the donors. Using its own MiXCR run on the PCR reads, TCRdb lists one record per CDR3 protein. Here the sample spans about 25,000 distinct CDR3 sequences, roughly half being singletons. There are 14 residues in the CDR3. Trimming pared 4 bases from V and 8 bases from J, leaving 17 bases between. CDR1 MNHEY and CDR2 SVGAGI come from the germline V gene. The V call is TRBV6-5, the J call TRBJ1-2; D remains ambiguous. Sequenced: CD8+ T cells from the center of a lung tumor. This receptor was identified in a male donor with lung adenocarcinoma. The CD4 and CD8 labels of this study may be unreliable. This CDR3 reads CASSSTGSLGGYTF. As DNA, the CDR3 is TGTGCCAGCAGTTCTACCGGGTCCCTTGGGGGCTACACCTTC.